The clone carrying this T cell receptor (beta chain) appeared a few times. The antigen is unknown. The second PCR ran roughly 6 to 11 cycles with a sample-barcoded 5' primer and J-beta primers. In TCRdb, the 5' RACE reads were re-called with MiXCR into one record per CDR3 protein. This sample has 1.2 million to 1.5 million distinct CDR3 sequences, with approximately 63% found just once. This entry belongs to a study of blood T cells in healthy people across ages. The study's findings and limits: The study found TCR beta diversity correlated strongly with naive T cell percentage. Donors of long life had a larger count of naive CD4+ cells and greater diversity than aged donors. Possibly confounding the expanded clonotype changes was the fact that donor CMV status was unknown.

V lost 8 bases and J 1 base, leaving 12 bases between the germline ends. The germline V gene encodes CDR1 LGHDT and CDR2 YNNKEL (reference sequence). There are 13 residues in the CDR3. The source of this sequence is a man aged 18 to 35 in good health. Sequencing input: blood. J is TRBJ2-7 and V is TRBV3-1; D is possibly TRBD2 (5 bases). As DNA, the CDR3 is TGTGCCAGCGAGGACTTTCAATCCTACGAGCAGTACTTC. Its protein is CASEDFQSYEQYF.